These 20 T cell receptor beta chains originate from one sample sequenced in a study of Ad26.COV2.S vaccination and SARS-CoV-2 variants. Treatment in this sample: some 20 received Ad26.COV2.S at low or high dose, single or two shots; 5 received placebo; per-sample allocation not given. Samples were taken on day 63 after the first vaccine or placebo injection. Only in-frame clones appear in the TCRdb table, and some are missing; sequencing was by immunoSEQ multiplex PCR. The sample records 400,000 to 450,000 clones, 92% being singletons. The sequences come from peripheral blood, collected in a trial of Ad26.COV2.S vaccine versus placebo. These receptors originate from a person aged 18-60 years who received the Ad26.COV2.S COVID-19 vaccine or a placebo.

J is TRBJ1-4 and V is TRBV4-2; unclear D gene. Trimming pared 5 bases from V and 6 bases from J, leaving 16 bases between. The CDR3 consists of 15 residues. Germline V CDR1 and CDR2: LGHNA, YNFKEQ. The CDR3 nucleotides are TGTGCCAGCAGCTATAAGTGGGCCGAGGATGAAAAACTGTTTTTT. This gives the protein CASSYKWAEDEKLFF.

CDR3 sequence (DNA): TGTGCCAGCAGCCCACCAAACGGACAAGGCTACACCTTC. Its protein is CASSPPNGQGYTF. The chain carries TRBV7-2 and TRBJ1-2; TRBD1 is a possible D gene (5 bases). This CDR3 has 13 amino acids. From germline, CDR1 is SGHTA and CDR2 FQGNSA. Deletions cut 5 bases from V and 8 bases from J, with 15 bases between. Supplemented by reference TRBV7-2 and TRBJ1-2, the full variable domain reads GAGVSQSPSNKVTEKGKDVELRCDPISGHTALYWYRQSLGQGLEFLIYFQGNSAPDKSGLPSDRFSAERTGGSVSTLTIQRTQQEDSAVYLCASSPPNGQGYTFGSGTRLTVV.

This clone was observed a handful of times. The gene calls are TRBV6-5 and TRBJ2-5, with TRBD2 matching over 15 bases. V lost 5 bases to trimming and J lost 7 bases; unmatched junction nucleotides: 5. Germline values: CDR1 MNHEY, CDR2 SVGAGI. The CDR3 sequence is 15 residues long. CDR3: CASSRTSGGAPTQYF. CDR3 nucleotides: TGTGCCAGCAGTCGGACTAGCGGGGGGGCCCCGACCCAGTACTTC.

This chain links TRBV9 with TRBJ2-2; D ambiguous. Trimming took 2 bases from V and 0 from J, leaving 8 bases between them. CDR3 size: 15 residues. In germline, CDR1 is SGDLS, CDR2 YYNGEE. As DNA, the CDR3 is TGTGCCAGCAGCGTGCAGGATTCGAACACCGGGGAGCTGTTTTTT. Translation: CASSVQDSNTGELFF.

The V gene is TRBV7-2, the J gene TRBJ1-2, with D possibly matching TRBD1 (5 bases). The germline CDR1 and CDR2 sequences are SGHTA and FQGNSA. The CDR3 spans 15 residues. Trimming pared 1 base from V and 6 bases from J, leaving 15 bases between. The CDR3 loop is CASSLDLGRKNGYTF. The DNA for the CDR3 is TGTGCCAGCAGCTTAGATCTGGGACGGAAGAATGGCTACACCTTC.

CDR3 sequence reads: CASSLRGEGLEEAFF. As DNA, the CDR3 is TGTGCCAGCAGCTTAAGAGGGGAGGGGCTGGAGGAAGCTTTCTTT. The rearrangement joins TRBV7-9 to TRBJ1-1; tentatively, D is TRBD1 (5 bases). Trimming cost V 2 bases and J 8 bases, with 18 bases left between them. Germline CDR1 is SEHNR and CDR2 is FQNEAQ (reference sequence). The CDR3 spans 15 residues.

The rearrangement links TRBV24-1 to TRBJ2-7; D tentatively fits TRBD1 or TRBD2 (5 bases each). This CDR3 is built from 15 residues. V lost 3 bases and J lost 2, with 13 bases in between. Germline V gene lookup returns CDR1 KGHDR and CDR2 SFDVKD. CDR3 residues: CATSDTGTWAYEQYF. The CDR3 DNA is TGTGCCACCAGTGATACCGGGACGTGGGCCTACGAGCAGTACTTC.

The chain carries TRBV4-1 and TRBJ2-5; maybe TRBD1 (6 bases). This CDR3 contains 15 residues. V dropped 3 bases and J dropped 3 bases, with 14 bases sitting between them. CDR1 MGHRA and CDR2 YSYEKL come from the germline V gene. In nucleotides, the CDR3 is TGCGCCAGCAGCCAGGCCGGGACACAAAAAGAGACCCAGTACTTC. Its protein product is CASSQAGTQKETQYF.

The chain employs TRBV11-2 and TRBJ1-2; 8 nucleotides align to TRBD1. Germline V gene lookup returns CDR1 SGHAT and CDR2 FQNNGV. The CDR3 is 13 amino acids. Trimming at V came to 5 bases and at J to 3 bases, leaving 2 bases not matched to a gene. The CDR3, as DNA: TGTGCCAGCAGCCGGACAGGGTACTATGGCTACACCTTC. Protein: CASSRTGYYGYTF. Using reference TRBV11-2 and TRBJ1-2 for the parts outside the CDR3, the full variable domain is EAGVAQSPRYKIIEKRQSVAFWCNPISGHATLYWYQQILGQGPKLLIQFQNNGVVDDSQLPKDRFSAERLKGVDSTLKIQPAKLEDSAVYLCASSRTGYYGYTFGSGTRLTVV.

The rearrangement joins TRBV7-9 to TRBJ2-1, with 9 bases lining up with TRBD1. This CDR3 has 16 amino acids. Germline V lookup: CDR1 SEHNR, CDR2 FQNEAQ (reference sequence). V dropped 5 bases and J dropped 4; count of bases not matched to a gene: 9. CDR3 DNA sequence: TGTGCCAGCAGCATACGAACAGGGGGCGGATACAATGAGCAGTTCTTC. Translating gives CASSIRTGGGYNEQFF.

V usage is TRBV5-8 and J usage is TRBJ1-6; D gene unclear. Germline CDR1 reads SGHTS; CDR2 reads YDEGEE. The CDR3 is made up of 13 amino acids. The V end lost 1 base, the J end lost 7 bases, and 6 bases lay between the germline ends. The CDR3 loop is CASSLFRNSPLHF. The CDR3 DNA follows: TGTGCCAGCAGCTTGTTCCGGAATTCACCCCTCCACTTT. The variable domain in full, completed from reference TRBV5-8 and TRBJ1-6, reads EAGVTQSPTHLIKTRGQQATLRCSPISGHTSVYWYQQALGLGLQFLLWYDEGEERNRGNFPPRFSGRQFPNYSSELNVNALELEDSALYLCASSLFRNSPLHFGNGTRLTVT.

This sequence joins TRBV21-1 and TRBJ2-7; the tabulated D call, TRBD1, remains unverified against the DNA. TRBV21-1 is termed a pseudogene. The CDR3 length is 20 residues. CDR3 nucleotide sequence: TGTGCCAGCAGCGTCCGGGACAGGGGTTTATGTCCACACCCCTCCTACGAGCAGTACTTC. The encoded protein is CASSVRDRGLCPHPSYEQYF.

To note about this clone: Other DNA sequences within the sample encode an identical CDR3. The chain carries TRBV19 and TRBJ2-7; D is unclear. Looked up from germline, CDR1 is LNHDA and CDR2 is SQIVND (reference sequence). CDR3 length: 12 amino acids. The V end lost 2 bases, the J end lost 3 bases, and 5 bases lay between the germline ends. CDR3 in amino acids: CASSIIGYEQYF. As DNA, the CDR3 is TGTGCCAGTAGTATAATTGGCTACGAGCAGTACTTC.

The chain recombines TRBV18 with TRBJ2-1; possibly TRBD1 or TRBD2 for D (6 bases each). This CDR3 has 16 residues. The germline V gene has CDR1 KGHSH and CDR2 LQKENI. The V and J ends lost 2 bases and 7 bases respectively, with 18 bases between them. CDR3 loop: CASSPGGKTTGNEQFF. DNA for the CDR3: TGTGCCAGCTCACCAGGCGGGAAGACAACAGGGAATGAGCAGTTCTTC.

The genes are TRBV6-1 and TRBJ2-7, with D possibly TRBD2 on 6 matching bases. The CDR3 extends over 20 amino acids. Trimming left V 3 bases short and J 4 bases short, with 31 bases between. Germline assignment: CDR1 MNHNS and CDR2 SASEGT. The chain's CDR3 is CASSDGGGKGVWGSRYEQYF. The CDR3 DNA sequence: TGTGCCAGCAGTGATGGAGGAGGGAAAGGGGTTTGGGGGTCTCGGTACGAGCAGTACTTC.

This rearrangement joins TRBV3-1 (or the pseudogene TRBV3-2) to TRBJ2-5; 15 nucleotides agree with TRBD2. The V gene end was trimmed by 6 bases and the J gene end by 1 base; junction bases not matched to a gene: 18. The CDR3 loop spans 21 amino acids. Per the germline V gene, CDR1 is LGHDT and CDR2 is YNNKEL (reference sequence). The DNA for the CDR3 is TGTGCCAGCAGTCCTAAGCCACGGACTAGCGGGGGGGCTTTGGCCCAAGAGACCCAGTACTTC. It encodes CASSPKPRTSGGALAQETQYF.

A note on this clone: One junction end disagrees with the germline gene, perhaps due to a read error. The chain employs TRBV27 and TRBJ2-1; 9 bases align to TRBD2. The CDR3 is 17 amino acids. Germline CDR1 and CDR2: MNHEY and SMNVEV (reference sequence). The CDR3 spells CASSYSLAGISNNEQFF. Written as DNA, the CDR3 is TGTGCCAGCAGTTACAGTCTAGCGGGGATCTCCAACAATGAGCAGTTCTTC.

V usage is TRBV3-1 (or the pseudogene TRBV3-2) and J usage is TRBJ2-1, with 7 bases fitting TRBD2. With V trimmed by 2 bases and J by 0 bases, 13 bases remained unmatched. This CDR3 is built from 19 residues. Looked up from germline, CDR1 is LGHDT and CDR2 is YNNKEL (reference sequence). The CDR3 loop is CASSQNRLGRESSYNEQFF. In DNA form, the CDR3 reads TGTGCCAGCAGCCAAAACCGCCTGGGGAGGGAGAGCTCCTACAATGAGCAGTTCTTC.

The chain employs TRBV28 and TRBJ2-2; 12 nucleotides agree with TRBD1. V shed 6 bases, J shed 5 bases, and the junction held 1 base outside the gene matches. CDR3 length equals 14 residues. The germline V gene has CDR1 MDHEN and CDR2 SYDVKM. The CDR3 DNA sequence: TGTGCCAGCAGGGGACAGGGGGCAACCGGGGAGCTGTTTTTT. It yields the protein CASRGQGATGELFF.

The chain recombines TRBV5-1 with TRBJ2-5; 8 bases align to TRBD1. CDR1 SGHRS and CDR2 YFSETQ come from the germline V gene. The V segment lost 3 bases and the J segment 5 bases; nucleotides outside the gene matches: 6. The CDR3 covers 14 residues. CDR3 residues: CASSSQGAGETQYF. The DNA of the CDR3 is TGCGCCAGCAGCTCGCAGGGGGCGGGGGAGACCCAGTACTTC.